The 7 T cell receptor beta chains reported below all come from one sample, sequenced in a study of T-cell memory formation after mild COVID-19. TCRdb used MiXCR to reprocess the 5' RACE reads, holding one entry per CDR3 protein. The sample contains some 340,000 distinct CDR3 sequences, 10% to 15% of which appear only once. Sample: PBMCs or a T cell subset sorted from them (not recorded which). The source of these receptors is a man aged 18 to 30 who had mild COVID-19 (a few samples of this study predate the infection). Cell type and time point are not known.

There are a few counts of this clonotype. This chain joins TRBV7-9 and TRBJ2-3; 10 nucleotides line up with TRBD1. Germline V gene sequence: CDR1 SEHNR, CDR2 FQNEAQ (reference sequence). The V and J ends lost 6 bases and 2 bases, in that order; junction bases with no gene match: 5. CDR3 length: 15 amino acids. The DNA for the CDR3 is TGTGCCAGCAGTTGGACAGGGGGAACCACAGATACGCAGTATTTT. Translated, it gives CASSWTGGTTDTQYF. Filled out from reference TRBV7-9 and TRBJ2-3, the complete variable domain reads DTGVSQNPRHKITKRGQNVTFRCDPISEHNRLYWYRQTLGQGPEFLTYFQNEAQLEKSRLLSDRFSAERPKGSFSTLEIQRTEQGDSAMYLCASSWTGGTTDTQYFGPGTRLTVL.

The chain couples TRBV5-5 to TRBJ2-7, with TRBD2 matching over 7 bases. Losses at the gene ends were 4 bases for V and 4 bases for J; bases not matched to a gene: 11. The CDR3 sequence is 15 residues long. In germline, CDR1 is SGHKS, CDR2 YYEKEE (reference sequence). CDR3 amino acids: CASSASGAVRYEQYF. The CDR3 DNA reads TGTGCCAGCAGCGCGAGCGGGGCTGTTCGGTACGAGCAGTACTTC.

This clonotype was observed a handful of times. The rearrangement links TRBV7-2 to TRBJ2-5; D gene ambiguous. Germline loops: CDR1 SGHTA, CDR2 FQGNSA. The CDR3 spans 12 residues. With 5 bases removed from V and 5 bases from J, the gap between germline ends came to 9 bases. Written as DNA, the CDR3 is TGTGCCAGCAGCCGACCTCTGGAGACCCAGTACTTC. The encoded protein is CASSRPLETQYF.

The CDR3 is CASSSQFNQPQHF. The DNA for the CDR3 is TGTGCCAGCAGTTCACAGTTTAATCAGCCCCAGCATTTT. V usage is TRBV12-3 or TRBV12-4 and J usage is TRBJ1-5; D unclear. The CDR3 is 13 residues long. V lost 4 bases to trimming and J lost 4 bases, with 8 bases between them.

This clonotype appeared a few times. The V and J genes are TRBV23-1 and TRBJ1-1, with TRBD1 identical over 8 bases. TRBV23-1 is filed as an ORF, its function uncertain. The J segment lost 5 bases and the V segment lost 4 bases, leaving 9 bases of the junction unmatched. The CDR3 consists of 15 residues. The CDR3 sequence is CASSPPDRVETEAFF. The CDR3 DNA is TGCGCCAGCAGTCCCCCGGACAGGGTCGAAACTGAAGCTTTCTTT.

The chain recombines TRBV4-1 with TRBJ2-7; 9 bases align to TRBD1. Trimming removed 3 bases from V and 4 bases from J; junction bases left unmatched: 7. Germline V lookup: CDR1 MGHRA, CDR2 YSYEKL. This CDR3 contains 15 residues. The CDR3 reads CASSQIWTGEYEQYF. The CDR3 DNA reads as TGCGCCAGCAGCCAGATATGGACAGGGGAGTACGAGCAGTACTTC.

This clonotype has more than one count but fewer than ten. The J gene is TRBJ2-4, the V gene TRBV12-3 or TRBV12-4; a weak D match, TRBD2 (6 bases). V lost 3 bases, J lost 1 base, and 7 bases lay in between. The CDR3 sequence is 14 residues long. Here the CDR3 DNA reads TGTGCCAGCAGTTTGGCGGGGGCCAAAAACATTCAGTACTTC. It specifies CASSLAGAKNIQYF.